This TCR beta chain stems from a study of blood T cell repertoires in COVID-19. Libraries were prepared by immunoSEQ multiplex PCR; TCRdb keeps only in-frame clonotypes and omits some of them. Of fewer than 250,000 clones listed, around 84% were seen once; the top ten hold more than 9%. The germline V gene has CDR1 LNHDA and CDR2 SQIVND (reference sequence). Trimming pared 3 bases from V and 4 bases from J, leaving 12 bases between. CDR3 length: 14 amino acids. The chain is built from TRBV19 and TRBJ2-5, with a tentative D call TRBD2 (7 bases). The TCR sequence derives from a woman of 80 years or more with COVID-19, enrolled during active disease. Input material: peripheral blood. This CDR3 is CASSIGGARETQYF. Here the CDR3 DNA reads TGTGCCAGTAGTATTGGGGGGGCCCGAGAGACCCAGTACTTC. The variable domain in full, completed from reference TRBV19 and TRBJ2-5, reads DGGITQSPKYLFRKEGQNVTLSCEQNLNHDAMYWYRQDPGQGLRLIYYSQIVNDFQKGDIAEGYSVSREKKESFPLTVTSAQKNPTAFYLCASSIGGARETQYFGPGTRLLVL.